These 23 T cell receptor beta chains came from one sample sequenced in a study of blood T cell repertoires in COVID-19. Here immunoSEQ multiplex PCR was the method, and the copy in TCRdb shows in-frame clones only, minus some. The sample includes approximately 450,000 clones, around nine tenths seen only once; the top ten take around 1.8%. Sequenced: PBMCs or T cells enriched from blood (not recorded which). Receptors were obtained from a woman under 30 with acute COVID-19.

The chain is built from TRBV7-9 and TRBJ1-1, with 9 bases identical to TRBD1. Germline CDR1 is SEHNR and CDR2 is FQNEAQ (reference sequence). The CDR3 spans 12 residues. V lost 3 bases to trimming and J lost 11 bases; unmatched junction nucleotides: 4. This CDR3 is CASSLGQGGAFF. The CDR3 region has the DNA TGTGCCAGCAGCTTGGGACAGGGAGGCGCTTTCTTT.

V gene TRBV14 combines with J gene TRBJ1-1; a possible D gene is TRBD1 (5 bases). The CDR3 loop spans 13 amino acids. Deletions cut 1 base from V and 5 bases from J, with 8 bases between. Germline assignment: CDR1 SGHDN and CDR2 FVKESK. Here the CDR3 reads CASSQVGQTEAFF. The CDR3 nucleotides are TGTGCCAGCAGCCAAGTGGGGCAAACTGAAGCTTTCTTT. Complete variable domain (other parts from reference TRBV14 and TRBJ1-1): EAGVTQFPSHSVIEKGQTVTLRCDPISGHDNLYWYRRVMGKEIKFLLHFVKESKQDESGMPNNRFLAERTGGTYSTLKVQPAELEDSGVYFCASSQVGQTEAFFGQGTRLTVV.

V is TRBV7-9 and J is TRBJ1-5, with a possible D match to TRBD1 (6 bases). Germline V gene sequence: CDR1 SEHNR, CDR2 FQNEAQ (reference sequence). The germline V and J ends were trimmed by 2 bases and 2 bases, with 7 bases remaining between them. This CDR3 has 14 residues. DNA of the CDR3: TGTGCCAGCAGCTTATCAGGGGGCAATCAGCCCCAGCATTTT. It encodes CASSLSGGNQPQHF. Together with reference TRBV7-9 and TRBJ1-5, the CDR3 gives the full variable domain: DTGVSQNPRHKITKRGQNVTFRCDPISEHNRLYWYRQTLGQGPEFLTYFQNEAQLEKSRLLSDRFSAERPKGSFSTLEIQRTEQGDSAMYLCASSLSGGNQPQHFGDGTRLSIL.

V and J are TRBV30 and TRBJ2-7, with TRBD1 identical over 11 bases. V trimming: 2 bases; J trimming: 6 bases; junction bases outside the gene matches: 12. The germline CDR1 and CDR2 sequences are GTSNPN and SVGIG (reference sequence). This CDR3 has 16 residues. CDR3 nucleotides: TGTGCCTGGAGTTTAACGCTGGACAGGGGGCAAGGCGAGCAGTACTTC. Protein sequence: CAWSLTLDRGQGEQYF.

The chain joins TRBV2 to TRBJ1-2, with TRBD1 identical over 8 bases. With V trimmed by 9 bases and J by 6 bases, 18 bases remained unmatched. This CDR3 region has 16 residues. Germline V gives CDR1 SNHLY, CDR2 FYNNEI. Here the CDR3 reads CASPGGWKAKGDGYTF. The CDR3 DNA follows: TGTGCCAGTCCAGGGGGCTGGAAGGCCAAAGGAGATGGCTACACCTTC.

The chain links TRBV5-6 to TRBJ1-1; tentative D call: TRBD1 (6 bases). CDR1 and CDR2 from the germline V gene are SGHDT and YYEEEE. This CDR3 region has 14 residues. Trimming removed 5 bases at V and 4 bases at J, with 15 bases between. As DNA, the CDR3 is TGTGCCAGCAGTTTACAGGGCCCGGGCACTGAAGCTTTCTTT. Translating gives CASSLQGPGTEAFF. The full variable domain, its missing parts supplied by reference TRBV5-6 and TRBJ1-1, is DAGVTQSPTHLIKTRGQQVTLRCSPKSGHDTVSWYQQALGQGPQFIFQYYEEEERQRGNFPDRFSGHQFPNYSSELNVNALLLGDSALYLCASSLQGPGTEAFFGQGTRLTVV.

V usage is TRBV28 and J usage is TRBJ1-2; no clear D gene. Looked up from germline, CDR1 is MDHEN and CDR2 is SYDVKM. This CDR3 spans 12 amino acids. The ends were cut back, 6 bases at V and 6 bases at J, with 11 bases in the middle. The CDR3 DNA follows: TGTGCCAGCAGGCTCGACATGCATGGCTACACCTTC. Encoded protein: CASRLDMHGYTF.

The chain combines TRBV19 with TRBJ2-3, with unresolved D. Germline V gives CDR1 LNHDA, CDR2 SQIVND (reference sequence). V lost 3 bases and J lost 3, with 10 bases in between. CDR3 length: 14 residues. CDR3 sequence (DNA): TGTGCCAGTAGTATTGGGCACAGAACAGATACGCAGTATTTT. Protein: CASSIGHRTDTQYF. Full variable domain (missing parts from reference TRBV19 and TRBJ2-3): DGGITQSPKYLFRKEGQNVTLSCEQNLNHDAMYWYRQDPGQGLRLIYYSQIVNDFQKGDIAEGYSVSREKKESFPLTVTSAQKNPTAFYLCASSIGHRTDTQYFGPGTRLTVL.

A word on this clone: The same CDR3 also results from other DNA sequences found in this sample. The chain uses TRBV5-1 and TRBJ1-4; 7 bases are a match to TRBD1. The CDR3 is 15 amino acids. In germline, CDR1 is SGHRS, CDR2 YFSETQ. V trimming: 5 bases; J trimming: 0 bases; junction bases outside the gene matches: 4. CDR3 loop: CASSSQGATNEKLFF. In nucleotides, the CDR3 is TGCGCCAGCAGTTCCCAGGGGGCAACTAATGAAAAACTGTTTTTT.

The rearrangement links TRBV2 to TRBJ2-7, with 9 bases lining up with TRBD2. This CDR3 region has 15 residues. Germline V lookup: CDR1 SNHLY, CDR2 FYNNEI. J was trimmed by 2 bases and V by 7 bases; bases with no gene match: 9. The CDR3 nucleotides read TGTGCCAGCACTCTGCGGGGGGGGCTCGCCTACGAGCAGTACTTC. Translated, it gives CASTLRGGLAYEQYF. Full variable domain (missing parts from reference TRBV2 and TRBJ2-7): EPEVTQTPSHQVTQMGQEVILRCVPISNHLYFYWYRQILGQKVEFLVSFYNNEISEKSEIFDDQFSVERPDGSNFTLKIRSTKLEDSAMYFCASTLRGGLAYEQYFGPGTRLTVT.

This sequence joins TRBV9 and TRBJ2-1; 7 nucleotides align to TRBD2. The CDR3 runs to 15 residues. V shed 0 bases, J shed 7 bases, and the junction held 7 bases outside the gene matches. Germline V gene data show CDR1 as SGDLS and CDR2 as YYNGEE. CDR3 nucleotides: TGTGCCAGCAGCGTAGGTGGCGGGAGATCAAATGAGCAGTTCTTC. It is translated as CASSVGGGRSNEQFF.

The chain joins TRBV7-6 to TRBJ2-7, with 8 positions matching TRBD2. The germline V gene has CDR1 SGHVS and CDR2 FNYEAQ. The CDR3 has 15 amino acids. Trimming cost V 6 bases and J 4 bases; bases outside gene matches: 11. The CDR3 loop is CASSLTSGGSYEQYF. The CDR3 region has the DNA TGTGCCAGCAGTCTAACAAGCGGGGGTAGTTACGAGCAGTACTTC.

This chain links TRBV10-3 with TRBJ2-1; D is possibly TRBD1 (5 bases). V was shortened by 4 bases and J by 0 bases, with 13 bases between the two germline ends. Germline-derived CDR1 and CDR2 are ENHRY and SYGVKD. This CDR3 has 16 residues. CDR3 sequence (DNA): TGTGCCATCAGTGTTTTACAGGTGAGCTCCTACAATGAGCAGTTCTTC. This translates into CAISVLQVSSYNEQFF.

This rearrangement joins TRBV19 to TRBJ1-5; 8 positions match TRBD1. The V and J ends lost 4 bases and 0 bases, in that order; junction bases with no gene match: 17. The CDR3 runs 20 residues. Germline loops: CDR1 LNHDA, CDR2 SQIVND (reference sequence). CDR3 DNA sequence: TGTGCCAGTAGTAATACCGGGACAGGCTATAAACTAAATAGCAATCAGCCCCAGCATTTT. Translation: CASSNTGTGYKLNSNQPQHF. Based on the CDR3 plus reference TRBV19 and TRBJ1-5, the full variable domain is DGGITQSPKYLFRKEGQNVTLSCEQNLNHDAMYWYRQDPGQGLRLIYYSQIVNDFQKGDIAEGYSVSREKKESFPLTVTSAQKNPTAFYLCASSNTGTGYKLNSNQPQHFGDGTRLSIL.

This chain joins TRBV5-5 and TRBJ1-4; 7 positions match TRBD1. V shed 8 bases and J 1 base; nucleotides not matched to a gene: 8. The V gene's germline CDR1 is SGHKS and CDR2 YYEKEE (reference sequence). This CDR3 spans 15 amino acids. CDR3 DNA: TGTGCCAGTAAAATTAACAGGGGAACTAATGAAAAACTGTTTTTT. It specifies CASKINRGTNEKLFF.

The rearrangement links TRBV7-8 to TRBJ1-6; TRBD1 might be the D (5 bases). The germline CDR1 and CDR2 sequences are SGHVS and FQNEAQ. The V gene lost 1 base and the J gene lost 9 bases, with 13 bases spanning the gap. The CDR3 contains 15 residues. The CDR3 bases are TGTGCCAGCAGCTTAGTGCAGGGTCCAAGTTCACCCCTCCACTTT. As protein: CASSLVQGPSSPLHF.

The V call is TRBV2, the J call TRBJ1-4; 9 positions match TRBD1. V gave up 6 bases and J gave up 4 bases; unmatched junction bases: 6. Germline loops: CDR1 SNHLY, CDR2 FYNNEI. This CDR3 spans 15 amino acids. CDR3 sequence (DNA): TGTGCCAGCAGGACTGACAGGGGGGTTAATGAAAAACTGTTTTTT. It translates to CASRTDRGVNEKLFF.

The chain recombines TRBV6-5 with TRBJ2-2; D may be TRBD2 (6 bases). This CDR3 is built from 15 residues. Germline-derived CDR1 and CDR2 are MNHEY and SVGAGI. Trimming removed 6 bases from V and 1 base from J, with 12 bases in between. Here the CDR3 DNA reads TGTGCCAGCAGGAGAATTAGCGGGAACACCGGGGAGCTGTTTTTT. Protein product: CASRRISGNTGELFF.

This clone appeared a few times. The chain carries TRBV2 and TRBJ2-1, with a weak D call TRBD1 (6 bases). CDR3 length: 12 amino acids. Per the germline V gene, CDR1 is SNHLY and CDR2 is FYNNEI. Trimming shortened V by 5 bases and J by 5 bases, and 7 bases separated the two germline ends. The CDR3 is CASSYRDNEQFF. The CDR3 DNA is TGTGCCAGCAGTTACAGGGACAATGAGCAGTTCTTC.

The chain recombines TRBV5-4 with TRBJ2-1; possible D gene TRBD2, 5 bases. This CDR3 contains 17 residues. The V and J ends lost 5 bases and 0 bases respectively, with 18 bases between them. Germline V gives CDR1 SGHNT, CDR2 YYREEE (reference sequence). This CDR3 is CASRPGLSESSYNEQFF. CDR3 DNA sequence: TGTGCCAGCAGACCCGGACTTTCCGAGAGCTCCTACAATGAGCAGTTCTTC.

V is TRBV27 and J is TRBJ2-7; TRBD2 agrees at 11 bases. The germline V gene has CDR1 MNHEY and CDR2 SMNVEV (reference sequence). V lost 5 bases, J lost 3 bases, and 12 bases stayed unmatched. The CDR3 sequence is 17 residues long. CDR3 DNA sequence: TGTGCCAGCAGTAACCGTGGACTAGCGGGTGGGTACTACGAGCAGTACTTC. Translation: CASSNRGLAGGYYEQYF.

The chain joins TRBV6-1 to TRBJ1-2; no reliable D call. CDR3 size: 16 residues. V was shortened by 5 bases and J by 4 bases, with 20 bases between the two germline ends. From germline, CDR1 is MNHNS and CDR2 SASEGT. The CDR3 protein is CASSQDLMNLPYGYTF. The CDR3 DNA follows: TGTGCCAGCAGTCAAGATCTAATGAATCTCCCCTATGGCTACACCTTC.

V gene TRBV9 combines with J gene TRBJ2-1, with 13 positions matching TRBD2. Looked up from germline, CDR1 is SGDLS and CDR2 is YYNGEE. With V trimmed by 4 bases and J by 0 bases, 7 bases remained unmatched. This CDR3 region has 18 residues. CDR3 region: CASSYGLAGVNSYNEQFF. The CDR3 DNA is TGTGCCAGCAGCTACGGACTAGCGGGGGTCAACTCCTACAATGAGCAGTTCTTC. The full variable domain, completed using reference TRBV9 and TRBJ2-1, is DSGVTQTPKHLITATGQRVTLRCSPRSGDLSVYWYQQSLDQGLQFLIQYYNGEERAKGNILERFSAQQFPDLHSELNLSSLELGDSALYFCASSYGLAGVNSYNEQFFGPGTRLTVL.